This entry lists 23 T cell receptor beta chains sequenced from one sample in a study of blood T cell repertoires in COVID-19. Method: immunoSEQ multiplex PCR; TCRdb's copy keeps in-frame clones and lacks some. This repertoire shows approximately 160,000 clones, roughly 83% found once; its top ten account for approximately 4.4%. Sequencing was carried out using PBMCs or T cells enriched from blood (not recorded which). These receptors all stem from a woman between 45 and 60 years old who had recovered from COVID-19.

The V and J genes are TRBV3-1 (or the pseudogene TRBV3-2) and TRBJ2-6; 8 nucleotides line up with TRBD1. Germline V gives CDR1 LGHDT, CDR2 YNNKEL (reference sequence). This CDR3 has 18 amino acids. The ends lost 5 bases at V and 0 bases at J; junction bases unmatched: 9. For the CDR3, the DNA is TGTGCCAGCAGCTCACCGGGACAGGTATCCTCTGGGGCCAACGTCCTGACTTTC. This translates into CASSSPGQVSSGANVLTF.

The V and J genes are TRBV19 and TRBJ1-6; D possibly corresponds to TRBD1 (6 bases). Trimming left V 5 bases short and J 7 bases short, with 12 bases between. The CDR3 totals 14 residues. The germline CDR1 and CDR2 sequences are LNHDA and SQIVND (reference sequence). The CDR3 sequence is CASSVSGQNSPLHF. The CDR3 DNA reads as TGTGCCAGTAGTGTCTCGGGACAAAATTCACCCCTCCACTTT.

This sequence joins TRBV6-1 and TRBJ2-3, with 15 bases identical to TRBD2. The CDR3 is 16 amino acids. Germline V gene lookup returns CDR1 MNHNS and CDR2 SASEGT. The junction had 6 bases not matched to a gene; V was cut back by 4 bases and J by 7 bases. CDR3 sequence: CASSGGTSGRSYTQYF. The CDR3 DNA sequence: TGTGCCAGCAGTGGAGGGACTAGCGGGAGGTCTTATACGCAGTATTTT.

The CDR3 DNA reads as TGTGCCAGCAGCCAAGATTCCCCCCTAGCGGGGGTATACAATGAGCAGTTCTTC. It is translated as CASSQDSPLAGVYNEQFF. This sequence joins TRBV14 and TRBJ2-1; 10 bases fit TRBD2. Germline trimming cut 0 bases from V and 4 bases from J; bases unmatched to any gene: 9. Germline CDR1 and CDR2: SGHDN and FVKESK. There are 18 residues in the CDR3.

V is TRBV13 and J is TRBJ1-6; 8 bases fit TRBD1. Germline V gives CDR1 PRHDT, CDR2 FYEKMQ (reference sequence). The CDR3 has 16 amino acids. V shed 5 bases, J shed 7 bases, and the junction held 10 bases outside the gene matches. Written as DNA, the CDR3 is TGTGCCAGCAGCACCAGGGGGCTGGAGCCGAATTCACCCCTCCACTTT. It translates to CASSTRGLEPNSPLHF.

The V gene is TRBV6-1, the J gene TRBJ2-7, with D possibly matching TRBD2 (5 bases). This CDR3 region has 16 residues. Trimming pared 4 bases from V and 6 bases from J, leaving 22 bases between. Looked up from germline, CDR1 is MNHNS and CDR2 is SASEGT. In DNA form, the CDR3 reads TGTGCCAGCAGTGTATTACGGGATCGCCCATCCAGCGAGCAGTACGTC. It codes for CASSVLRDRPSSEQYV.

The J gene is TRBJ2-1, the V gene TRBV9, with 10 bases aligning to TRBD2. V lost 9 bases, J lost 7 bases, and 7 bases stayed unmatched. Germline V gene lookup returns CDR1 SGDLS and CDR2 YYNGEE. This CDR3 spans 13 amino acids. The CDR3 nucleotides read TGTGCCACAAGCGGGAGGGCCTCTAATGAGCAGTTCTTC. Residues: CATSGRASNEQFF.

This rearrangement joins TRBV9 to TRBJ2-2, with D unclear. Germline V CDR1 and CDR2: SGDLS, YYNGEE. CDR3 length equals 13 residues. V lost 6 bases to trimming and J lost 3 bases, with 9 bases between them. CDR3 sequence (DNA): TGTGCCAGCAAGGAGAGGTACACCGGGGAGCTGTTTTTT. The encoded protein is CASKERYTGELFF.

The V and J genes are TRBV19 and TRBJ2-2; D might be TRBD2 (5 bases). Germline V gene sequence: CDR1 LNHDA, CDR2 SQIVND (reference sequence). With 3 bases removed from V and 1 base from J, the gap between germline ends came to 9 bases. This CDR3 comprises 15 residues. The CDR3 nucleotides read TGTGCCAGTAGTATCGGACTGCGGAACACCGGGGAGCTGTTTTTT. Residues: CASSIGLRNTGELFF.

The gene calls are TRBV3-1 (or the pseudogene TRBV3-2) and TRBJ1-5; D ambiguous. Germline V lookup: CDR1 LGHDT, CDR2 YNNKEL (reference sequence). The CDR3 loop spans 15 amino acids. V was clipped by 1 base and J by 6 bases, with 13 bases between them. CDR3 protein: CASSQGPSGFQPQHF. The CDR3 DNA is TGTGCCAGCAGCCAAGGGCCCTCGGGATTTCAGCCCCAGCATTTT.

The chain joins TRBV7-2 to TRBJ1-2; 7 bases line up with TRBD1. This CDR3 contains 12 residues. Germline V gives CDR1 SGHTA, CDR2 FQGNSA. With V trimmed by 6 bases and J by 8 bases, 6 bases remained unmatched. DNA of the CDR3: TGTGCCAGCAGTCGTACAGGGGACGGCTACACCTTC. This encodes CASSRTGDGYTF.

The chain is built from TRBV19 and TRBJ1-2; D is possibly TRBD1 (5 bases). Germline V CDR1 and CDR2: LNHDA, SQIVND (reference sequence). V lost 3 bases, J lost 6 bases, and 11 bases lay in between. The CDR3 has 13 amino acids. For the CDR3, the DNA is TGTGCCAGTAGTATTTGGGCAGGGAATGGCTACACCTTC. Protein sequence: CASSIWAGNGYTF.

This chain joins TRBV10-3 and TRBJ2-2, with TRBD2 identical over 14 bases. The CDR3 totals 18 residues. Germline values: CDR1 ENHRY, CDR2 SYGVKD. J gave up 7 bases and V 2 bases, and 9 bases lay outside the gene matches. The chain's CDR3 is CAISERGLAGASGGELFF. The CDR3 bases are TGTGCCATCAGTGAGCGGGGACTAGCGGGAGCTTCTGGCGGGGAGCTGTTTTTT.

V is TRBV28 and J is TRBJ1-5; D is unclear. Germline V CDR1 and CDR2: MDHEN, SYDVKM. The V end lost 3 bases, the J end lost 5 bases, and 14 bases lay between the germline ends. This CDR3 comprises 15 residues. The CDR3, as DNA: TGTGCCAGCAGTTTTCAGGCAACGCCGTATCAGCCCCAGCATTTT. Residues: CASSFQATPYQPQHF.

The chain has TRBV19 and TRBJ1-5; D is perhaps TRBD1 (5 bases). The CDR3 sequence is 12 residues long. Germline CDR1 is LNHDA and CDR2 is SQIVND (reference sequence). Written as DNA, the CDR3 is TGTGTGGCGGGACCGGGCGGGCAGCCCCAGCATTTT. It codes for CVAGPGGQPQHF.

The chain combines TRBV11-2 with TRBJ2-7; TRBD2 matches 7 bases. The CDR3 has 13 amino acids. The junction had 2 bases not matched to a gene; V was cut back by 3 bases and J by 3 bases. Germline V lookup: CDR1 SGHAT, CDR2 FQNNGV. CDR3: CASSFGGGYEQYV. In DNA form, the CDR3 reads TGTGCCAGCAGCTTCGGCGGGGGCTACGAGCAGTACGTC.

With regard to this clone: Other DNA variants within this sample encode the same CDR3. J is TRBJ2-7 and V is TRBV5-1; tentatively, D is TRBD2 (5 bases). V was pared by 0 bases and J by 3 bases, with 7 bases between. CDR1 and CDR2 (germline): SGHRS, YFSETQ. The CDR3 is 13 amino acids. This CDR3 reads CASSLAAGYEQYV. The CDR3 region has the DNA TGCGCCAGCAGCTTGGCTGCGGGCTACGAGCAGTACGTC.

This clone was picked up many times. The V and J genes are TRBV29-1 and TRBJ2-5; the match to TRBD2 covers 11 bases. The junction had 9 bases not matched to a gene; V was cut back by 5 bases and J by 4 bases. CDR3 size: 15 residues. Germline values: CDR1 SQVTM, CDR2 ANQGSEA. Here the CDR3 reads CSVSASGTSGETQYF. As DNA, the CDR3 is TGCAGCGTTTCTGCATCCGGGACTAGCGGAGAGACCCAGTACTTC. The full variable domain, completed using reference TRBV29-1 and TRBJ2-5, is SAVISQKPSRDICQRGTSLTIQCQVDSQVTMMFWYRQQPGQSLTLIATANQGSEATYESGFVIDKFPISRPNLTFSTLTVSNMSPEDSSIYLCSVSASGTSGETQYFGPGTRLLVL.

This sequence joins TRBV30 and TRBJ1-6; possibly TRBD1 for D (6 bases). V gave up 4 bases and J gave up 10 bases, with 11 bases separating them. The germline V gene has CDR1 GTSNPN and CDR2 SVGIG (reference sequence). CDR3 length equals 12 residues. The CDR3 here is CAWTGERSPLHF. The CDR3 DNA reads TGTGCCTGGACAGGGGAGCGGTCACCCCTCCACTTT.

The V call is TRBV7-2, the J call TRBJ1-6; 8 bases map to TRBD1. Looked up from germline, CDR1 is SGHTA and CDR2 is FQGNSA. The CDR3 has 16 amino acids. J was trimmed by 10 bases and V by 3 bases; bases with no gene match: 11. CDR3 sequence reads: CASSFMTGVPSSPLHF. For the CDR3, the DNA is TGTGCCAGCAGCTTTATGACAGGGGTCCCGTCCTCACCCCTCCACTTT.

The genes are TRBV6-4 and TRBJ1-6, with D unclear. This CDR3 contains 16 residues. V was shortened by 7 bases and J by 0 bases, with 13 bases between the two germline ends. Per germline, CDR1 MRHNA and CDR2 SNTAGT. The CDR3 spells CASKDEHSSYNSPLHF. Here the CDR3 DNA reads TGTGCCAGCAAGGATGAACACAGCTCCTATAATTCACCCCTCCACTTT.

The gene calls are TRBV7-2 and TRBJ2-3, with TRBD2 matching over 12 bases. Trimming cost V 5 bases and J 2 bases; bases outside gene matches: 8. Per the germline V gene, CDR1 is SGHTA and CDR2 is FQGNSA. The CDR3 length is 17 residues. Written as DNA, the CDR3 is TGTGCCAGCAGCCTCCGGACTAGCGGGGTTTTCACAGATACGCAGTATTTT. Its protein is CASSLRTSGVFTDTQYF. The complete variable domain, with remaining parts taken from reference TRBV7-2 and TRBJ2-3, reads GAGVSQSPSNKVTEKGKDVELRCDPISGHTALYWYRQSLGQGLEFLIYFQGNSAPDKSGLPSDRFSAERTGGSVSTLTIQRTQQEDSAVYLCASSLRTSGVFTDTQYFGPGTRLTVL.

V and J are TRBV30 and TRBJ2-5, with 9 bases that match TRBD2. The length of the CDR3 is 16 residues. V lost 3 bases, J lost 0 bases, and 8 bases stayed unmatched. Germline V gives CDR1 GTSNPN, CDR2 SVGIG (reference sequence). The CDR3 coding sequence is TGTGCCTGGAGCGAGGGAACTAGCGGGTACCAAGAGACCCAGTACTTC. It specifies CAWSEGTSGYQETQYF.